This T cell receptor beta chain appears in the sequencing data of a study of T cells in Graves' hyperthyroidism and ophthalmopathy (dated by TCRdb to the late 2010s). At the level of the whole study: Peripheral blood was sampled at the time of initial diagnosis, prior to any treatment. TCR V-J signatures able to tell the groups apart were searched for in a discovery cohort of some 100 patients, of whom roughly 42 had Graves' ophthalmopathy and roughly 57 had stable Graves' hyperthyroidism. An independent validation cohort of around 19 hyperthyroidism patients and some 15 patients who later progressed to ophthalmopathy tested prospective prediction of ophthalmopathy. The roughly 100 discovery patients were randomly divided into training and test sets at a 7:3 ratio. Thyroid tissue and blood T-cell repertoires from six or seven Graves' hyperthyroidism patients were also compared in the study. Following sampling, methimazole starting at 30 mg daily was given to hyperthyroidism patients, and high-dose intravenous methylprednisolone was given to ophthalmopathy patients. According to the paper, TCR Vbeta CDR3 sequencing was carried out on 135 peripheral blood samples, which came from approximately 41 ophthalmopathy, under 80 hyperthyroidism and some 17 progressor patients. The full study reports these points: No statistical method was used to fix the sample size in advance, and group allocation was not hidden from the investigators. Blood samples also contained most of the expanded thyroid clonotypes (frequency above 0.001), which suggests that blood repertoires may reflect thyroid immune responses. During validation, the model predicted progression to ophthalmopathy a median of about 6.5 months ahead of onset, with just under 71% sensitivity and 72% to 80% specificity. A 13 V-J signature model separated ophthalmopathy from stable hyperthyroidism, with around 91% sensitivity and around 84% specificity in cross-validation and 80%/75% in testing.

Ophthalmopathy patients had moderately to severely active disease, with a Clinical Activity Score of 3 or more, a NOSPECS grade of 4 or more, and a disease duration of less than 3 months. The study excluded patients with uncontrolled infections, other autoimmune diseases, pregnancy or lactation. Clinical symptoms, serum thyroxine and TRAb, thyroid ultrasound, and orbital computed tomography formed the basis for the diagnoses. PBMCs were isolated from approximately 10 ml of fresh peripheral blood by Ficoll-Paque density gradient centrifugation. Total RNA was extracted with Trizol reagent, and quality was checked on an Agilent 2100 Bioanalyzer. This clonotype was seen more than once but under ten times. Its antigen remains unidentified. Base qualities are not provided; no much larger clone lies one nucleotide away. The CDR3, from cysteine to phenylalanine, totals 16 residues. This entry keeps only the CDR3 DNA: 48 bases, framed from base 1. Trimming accounts for 2 bases at V and 2 bases at J, while the number of junction bases matched to no gene is 8. Taken from the germline V gene, the CDR1 and CDR2 loops are KGHSH and LQKENI.

TCR beta CDR3 regions were amplified from RNA transcripts. The first round of RT-PCR for the TCR CDR3 was performed with the HTBI primer set and the Qiagen OneStep RT-PCR kit. A second multiplex PCR round built the libraries, followed by size selection and purification. Sequencing of the libraries was done on an Illumina HiSeq2000 using paired-end 100 bp reads. On the authors' methods: Raw data were processed with SOAPnuke, discarding reads with adapters, uncalled bases, mean Phred below 15, or no exact constant-primer or identifier match. High-quality paired reads were merged using COPE v1.2.5, and each unique nucleotide sequence was defined as a clonotype. MiTCR v1.1 was used to align the clonotypes against IMGT TRBV, TRBD and TRBJ reference segments. The analysis was restricted to V-J combinations with a frequency above 0.0001, which together covered 99.2% of the repertoires. A TCS score was defined as the ratio between F50 (clonal expansion) and ExV (chaos), using BLOSUM62-based TCRdist between CDR3 peptides within each V-J. Welch's t-statistics and random forest reduced roughly 530 V-J features to 13, which were used in a naive Bayes classifier (R e1071). In TCRdb, the public reads were trimmed at Q25 with fastp and aligned with MiXCR, with productive beta chains retained. Every distinct CDR3 protein forms one entry, paired with its most common genes and DNA. V and J calls and clone size were set by TCRdb, not the authors. The sample contains under 350,000 distinct CDR3 sequences, about a sixth of them found a single time. Of the sample, less than 70% is held by the ten largest clones.

The receptor's source is an older woman with Graves' ophthalmopathy. What was sequenced was blood. The chain is encoded by TRBV18 joined to TRBJ1-1; TRBD1 agrees with 7 junctional bases. The nucleotide sequence reads TGTGCCAGCTCACCATTAATAGGGGGCGCTAACACTGAAGCTTTCTTT. It translates to CASSPLIGGANTEAFF.